This is a list of T cell receptor beta chains from one sample in a study of Ad26.COV2.S vaccination and SARS-CoV-2 variants. Some clones are missing from TCRdb's copy, which holds only in-frame ones; the method was immunoSEQ multiplex PCR. The sample consists of roughly 300,000 clones, roughly 89% of them appearing once. The starting material was peripheral blood, obtained in a trial of Ad26.COV2.S vaccine versus placebo. These receptors were obtained from a person between 18 and 59 years old who received the Ad26.COV2.S COVID-19 vaccine or a placebo. The CDR3 runs from the conserved cysteine through the conserved F or W. D genes are given only for firm matches. Clone size is stated in some rows and not others, as once, few, many or a class when expanded.

>TRBV14|NA|TRBJ1-3|NA
CASSQAVGSGNTIYF
TGTGCCAGCAGCCAAGCGGTTGGCTCTGGAAACACCATATATTTT
>TRBV21-1|NA|TRBJ2-3|NA
CASSKDLDSTDTQYF
TGTGCCAGCAGCAAAGATTTGGACAGCACAGATACGCAGTATTTT
>TRBV7-9|NA|TRBJ1-2|NA
CASSLPGQFYGYTF
TGTGCCAGCAGCTTACCCGGACAGTTTTATGGCTACACCTTC
>TRBV2|NA|TRBJ1-6|NA
CASRVDRKNYNSPLHF
TGTGCCAGCAGGGTCGACAGAAAAAACTATAATTCACCCCTCCACTTT
>TRBV6-5|once|TRBJ1-1|TRBD1
CASSYSSTGRNTEAFF
TGTGCCAGCAGTTACTCTTCGACAGGGAGGAACACTGAAGCTTTCTTT
>TRBV2|NA|TRBJ2-1|NA
CASSDGRAGYNEQFF
TGTGCCAGCAGTGACGGGCGGGCCGGCTACAATGAGCAGTTCTTC
>TRBV4-1|once|TRBJ2-1|NA
CASNNGPSRDEQFF
TGCGCCAGCAACAACGGTCCCTCCCGCGATGAGCAGTTCTTC
>TRBV3-1/TRBV3-2|once|TRBJ1-2|NA
CASSPRLGGLYGYTF
TGTGCCAGCAGCCCCAGACTGGGAGGGCTCTATGGCTACACCTTC
>TRBV7-9|NA|TRBJ2-1|NA
CASSPRRGQNYNEQFF
TGTGCCAGCAGCCCCCGGCGGGGACAGAACTACAATGAGCAGTTCTTC
>TRBV19|NA|TRBJ2-4|TRBD2
CASSRSLLAGAQGNIQYF
TGTGCCAGTAGTCGATCTCTACTAGCGGGAGCCCAGGGGAACATTCAGTACTTC
>TRBV5-5|NA|TRBJ1-2|TRBD1
CASSLGDRGNNYGYTF
TGTGCCAGCAGCTTGGGGGACAGGGGTAATAACTATGGCTACACCTTC
>TRBV3-1/TRBV3-2|NA|TRBJ2-3|NA
CASSQDRGDTQYF
TGTGCCAGCAGCCAAGATAGGGGGGATACGCAGTATTTT
>TRBV5-8|NA|TRBJ2-6|NA
CASRKSVLLSSGANVLTF
TGTGCCAGCAGGAAAAGCGTCCTCCTCTCTTCTGGGGCCAACGTCCTGACTTTC
>TRBV9|NA|TRBJ1-6|NA
CASSANEGGAASPLHF
TGTGCCAGCAGCGCCAATGAGGGGGGGGCGGCTTCACCCCTCCACTTT
>TRBV4-1|NA|TRBJ2-4|NA
CASSQAAGPPKNIQYF
TGCGCCAGCAGCCAAGCGGCAGGCCCCCCAAAAAACATTCAGTACTTC
>TRBV28|NA|TRBJ2-7|NA
CASSLWQEVPYEQYF
TGTGCCAGCAGTTTATGGCAGGAGGTCCCCTACGAGCAGTACTTC
>TRBV3-1/TRBV3-2|NA|TRBJ2-7|NA
CASSQGSRDEQYF
TGTGCCAGCAGCCAAGGATCAAGGGACGAGCAGTACTTC